This T cell receptor (beta chain) was recorded in a study of beta chain features in type 1 diabetes. As for the study in general: All samples combined gave about 100 million sorted cells for examination. Broader study findings: There were fewer insertions and more deletions at the VDJ junctions of type 1 diabetes patients. Sequencing the cDNA could make cells with high TCR expression show up more than they should.

A remark on this clone: Its antigen remains unknown.

Isolated RNA was reverse transcribed in full, so expressed TCRB transcripts were sequenced. The table came from immunoSEQ multiplex PCR; TCRdb's copy has only in-frame clones and leaves some out. The sample carries some 230,000 clones, roughly 9.6% recorded once. By way of CD45RO/CCR7/CD25/CD127/CD95/CD27, the CD4+ regulatory, stem cell-like memory, central memory and naive cells were sorted. The material sequenced was naive CD4+ T cells from blood. This TCR came from a young woman in good health.

The CDR3 region is CASSKDGGSYEQYF. The CDR3 DNA follows: TGTGCCAGCAGTAAGGACGGAGGATCCTACGAGCAGTACTTC. The chain joins TRBV2 to TRBJ2-7, with a tentative D call TRBD2 (5 bases). The CDR3 length is 14 residues. The germline CDR1 and CDR2 sequences are SNHLY and FYNNEI. Trimming took off 5 bases at V and 1 base at J, with 12 bases between the two ends.